Listed below are T cell receptor beta chains from one sample, sequenced in a study of blood T cell repertoires in COVID-19. This table comes from immunoSEQ multiplex PCR, and its TCRdb copy is limited to in-frame clones, with some not included. The sample lists some 190,000 clones; approximately 84% were seen once. Sequencing was performed on peripheral blood. These receptors all stem from a woman in her seventies with active or convalescent COVID-19. The CDR3 runs from the conserved cysteine through the conserved F or W. D genes are given only for firm matches. Expanded clones are given a class, and other clones once, few, many or no size at all.

TRBD1,TRBV3-1/TRBV3-2,.,TRBJ2-5,TGTGCCAGCAGCCAATTGGGACAGGGGGCCGAGACCCAGTACTTC,CASSQLGQGAETQYF
.,TRBV7-9,.,TRBJ1-4,TGTGCCAGCAGCTTAGGGGGCGGCGGTGAAAAACTGTTTTTT,CASSLGGGGEKLFF
TRBD1,TRBV27,.,TRBJ2-1,TGTGCCAGCAGGAGGACAGGGACCAACAATGAGCAGTTCTTC,CASRRTGTNNEQFF
.,TRBV6-5,.,TRBJ1-1,TGTGCCAGCAAAAGGGGCCGGGACACTGAAGCTTTCTTT,CASKRGRDTEAFF
.,TRBV24-1,.,TRBJ2-2,TGTGCCACCAGCCCCCGCCAGGGCGCCGGGGAGCTGTTTTTT,CATSPRQGAGELFF
.,TRBV28,.,TRBJ2-7,TGTGCCAGCACTCCCACGGGGTACGCTTCCACCTACGAGCAGTACTTC,CASTPTGYASTYEQYF
.,TRBV13,.,TRBJ2-7,TGTGCCAGCAGCTTGCCTAGTGCCTACGAGCAGTACTTC,CASSLPSAYEQYF
.,TRBV6-6,.,TRBJ1-2,TGTGCCAGCTGGAAGGGGGGGGCAGGCTCTTATGGCTACACCTTC,CASWKGGAGSYGYTF
.,TRBV7-3,.,TRBJ2-3,TGTGCCAGCAGCTTCAGGGGCTCTAGCACAGATACGCAGTATTTT,CASSFRGSSTDTQYF
TRBD2,TRBV7-9,few,TRBJ2-3,TGTGCCAGCAGCCCCAGACTAGCGGCAAACACAGATACGCAGTATTTT,CASSPRLAANTDTQYF
TRBD2,TRBV10-3,.,TRBJ2-1,TGTGCCATCTTGAGGGAAGGCGGGACTAGCGGGCCGAATGAGCAGTTCTTC,CAILREGGTSGPNEQFF
TRBD2,TRBV19,.,TRBJ2-1,TGTGCCAGTAGTAAAAGGGTAGCGGGAGGGAGCTCCTACAATGAGCAGTTCTTC,CASSKRVAGGSSYNEQFF
.,TRBV6-5,once,TRBJ1-1,TGTGCCAGCAAACCACGCCCTGCCGGCACTGAAGCTTTCTTT,CASKPRPAGTEAFF
TRBD2,TRBV28,.,TRBJ2-3,TGTGCCAGCAGTCCCCGACTAGCACTTGTCGATACGCAGTATTTT,CASSPRLALVDTQYF
TRBD1,TRBV18,.,TRBJ1-1,TGTGCCAGCTCACCTTTCGAGGGGGCTAACACTGAAGCTTTCTTT,CASSPFEGANTEAFF
.,TRBV4-1,.,TRBJ2-1,TGCGCCAGCAGCCAATTTGACAGGGTAGGAGGGAATGAGCAGTTCTTC,CASSQFDRVGGNEQFF
TRBD1,TRBV28,.,TRBJ2-5,TGTGCCAGCAGTACACCAGGACAGGGCAAGACCCAGTACTTC,CASSTPGQGKTQYF
.,TRBV9,few,TRBJ2-2,TGTGCCAGCAGCGGACCAGGGGTTAGGACCGGGGAGCTGTTTTTT,CASSGPGVRTGELFF
.,TRBV28,.,TRBJ2-7,TGTGCCAGCAGTCCTCCGGGATTTCTGACCTACGAGCAGTACTTC,CASSPPGFLTYEQYF
TRBD1,TRBV27,.,TRBJ2-7,TGTGCCAGCAGCTCTCCTAGACAGGGAAAGAGGTACGAGCAGTACTTC,CASSSPRQGKRYEQYF
TRBD2,TRBV7-6,.,TRBJ2-3,TGTGCCAGCAGCCGACTAGCGACAGATACGCAGTATTTT,CASSRLATDTQYF
.,TRBV9,.,TRBJ1-4,TGTGCCAGCAGCGTAGGAGGGGGTAATGAAAAACTGTTTTTT,CASSVGGGNEKLFF
TRBD2,TRBV7-3,.,TRBJ2-1,TGTGCCAGCAGCTCGATAGCGGGAGGGCTCGATGAGCAGTTCTTC,CASSSIAGGLDEQFF
.,TRBV6-6,.,TRBJ2-2,TGTGCCAGCAGTTACTCGGGTAGCGGGAACACCGGGGAGCTGTTTTTT,CASSYSGSGNTGELFF
.,TRBV3-1/TRBV3-2,.,TRBJ2-1,TGTGCCAGCAGCCGGAGGGCAGCTAGCTCCTACAATGAGCAGTTCTTC,CASSRRAASSYNEQFF
.,TRBV2,.,TRBJ2-5,TGTGCCAGCAGTGACCGGGCACTTGGGGGGGAGACCCAGTACTTC,CASSDRALGGETQYF
TRBD2,TRBV5-1,.,TRBJ2-7,TGCGCCAGCAGCTTGGCGAGAGGACTAGCGAGTACCTACGAGCAGTACTTC,CASSLARGLASTYEQYF